This T cell receptor (beta chain) was captured in a study of glioma-infiltrating T cells. Ten or more counts support this clonotype. The V end lost 4 bases, the J end lost 4 bases, and 13 bases lay between the germline ends. The CDR3 consists of 13 residues. In germline, CDR1 is DFQATT, CDR2 SNEGSKA (reference sequence). Amplification of TCR alpha and beta CDR3 regions from RNA used iRepertoire nested multiplex PCR. TCRdb reprocessed the multiplex PCR reads via MiXCR and lists one record per CDR3 protein. Of fewer than 500,000 distinct CDR3 sequences in the sample, around 45% are singletons; the top ten hold 9.5% to 15%.

The sequencing sample was made of glioma tissue, nonneoplastic brain tissue, or PBMCs (not recorded which). The chain couples TRBV20-1 to TRBJ1-2, with D perhaps matching TRBD1 (6 bases). The sequence came from a human donor with low-grade glioma or glioblastoma, undergoing nonglioma brain surgery, or in good health (not recorded which). CDR3 loop: CSANQGNSYGYTF. The CDR3 nucleotides read TGCAGTGCTAATCAGGGGAATTCCTATGGCTACACCTTC.